What follows are 24 T cell receptor beta chains derived from one specimen sequenced in a study of blood T cell repertoires in COVID-19. Profiling relied on immunoSEQ multiplex PCR, and the TCRdb table lists in-frame clones only, not all of them. The sample yields some 140,000 clones, approximately 80% seen once. The sample consisted of peripheral blood. These receptors were collected from a man in his fifties or sixties who had recovered from COVID-19.

The chain links TRBV27 to TRBJ2-1; a weak D match, TRBD1 (5 bases). V was cut by 5 bases and J by 9 bases, with 20 bases left in between. Germline V CDR1 and CDR2: MNHEY, SMNVEV (reference sequence). The CDR3 spans 15 residues. CDR3 DNA sequence: TGTGCCAGCAGTCCGACAGTTACTGCTATGGGTGAGCAGTTCTTC. This translates into CASSPTVTAMGEQFF.

The genes are TRBV28 and TRBJ1-4; D perhaps matches TRBD1 (5 bases). Trimming left V 4 bases short and J 7 bases short, with 16 bases between. The germline gives CDR1 MDHEN, CDR2 SYDVKM. The CDR3 runs 15 residues. The CDR3 nucleotides are TGTGCCAGCAGTTCTCCGTCGGGGGGAGGTGAAAAACTGTTTTTT. This codes for CASSSPSGGGEKLFF.

The gene calls are TRBV19 and TRBJ1-5; the match to TRBD1 covers 7 bases. V gave up 4 bases and J gave up 0 bases; unmatched junction bases: 6. This CDR3 region has 16 residues. Germline-derived CDR1 and CDR2 are LNHDA and SQIVND (reference sequence). This CDR3 reads CASSRTGRDSNQPQHF. Written as DNA, the CDR3 is TGTGCCAGTAGTAGGACAGGTAGGGATAGCAATCAGCCCCAGCATTTT.

The sample holds many counts of this clone. This chain uses TRBV27 with TRBJ1-6; TRBD1 matches 7 bases. CDR3 length: 19 amino acids. V was pared by 1 base and J by 0 bases, with 9 bases of the junction left unmatched. Germline V gene sequence: CDR1 MNHEY, CDR2 SMNVEV (reference sequence). The CDR3 reads CASSLYYRGSSSYNSPLHF. The CDR3 DNA reads as TGTGCCAGCAGTTTATACTACAGGGGATCCAGCTCCTATAATTCACCCCTCCACTTT.

The chain recombines TRBV5-1 with TRBJ1-1; the D gene is possibly TRBD1 (6 bases). The CDR3 sequence is 15 residues long. CDR1 SGHRS and CDR2 YFSETQ come from the germline V gene. Trimming removed 4 bases at V and 0 bases at J, with 13 bases between. The CDR3 DNA is TGCGCCAGCAGCAGCCGGACAGACCTGAACACTGAAGCTTTCTTT. This gives the protein CASSSRTDLNTEAFF.

The V call is TRBV6-6, the J call TRBJ1-5; D gene unclear. Germline CDR1 and CDR2: MNHNY and SVGAGI (reference sequence). V lost 5 bases to trimming and J lost 1 base, with 12 bases between them. The CDR3 has 15 residues. The CDR3 sequence is CASSADGLSNQPQHF. CDR3 DNA sequence: TGTGCCAGCAGTGCCGACGGACTCAGCAATCAGCCCCAGCATTTT.

A few counts support this clone. The chain carries TRBV6-6 and TRBJ2-3; 9 positions match TRBD2. Germline values: CDR1 MNHNY, CDR2 SVGAGI (reference sequence). CDR3 length: 15 residues. Trimming took 2 bases from V and 4 from J; bases not matched to a gene: 4. CDR3: CASSYRREGSDTQYF. CDR3 DNA sequence: TGTGCCAGCAGTTACAGGCGGGAGGGCTCAGATACGCAGTATTTT.

The V and J genes are TRBV5-1 and TRBJ2-3; maybe TRBD2 (7 bases). This CDR3 region has 16 residues. The germline V gene encodes CDR1 SGHRS and CDR2 YFSETQ. V was pared by 0 bases and J by 2 bases, with 13 bases between. The CDR3 coding sequence is TGCGCCAGCAGCTTGGTTACGGGGGGCTACACAGATACGCAGTATTTT. Translation gives CASSLVTGGYTDTQYF.

Comment on this clone: An end of the junction differs from the germline gene, which may be a read error. The chain has TRBV7-7 and TRBJ2-7, with D perhaps given as TRBD1 or TRBD2 (5 bases each). CDR1 and CDR2 from the germline V gene are SSHAT and FNYEAQ (reference sequence). The CDR3 totals 15 residues. The CDR3 reads CASSLAYGQTYEQYF. The CDR3 DNA reads TGTGCTAGCAGCTTAGCGTACGGACAAACCTACGAGCAGTACTTC.

This clone has a handful of counts. This chain connects TRBV30 to TRBJ1-1; 9 bases match TRBD1. Germline V gene lookup returns CDR1 GTSNPN and CDR2 SVGIG (reference sequence). There are 12 residues in the CDR3. V trimming: 7 bases; J trimming: 6 bases; junction bases outside the gene matches: 6. CDR3 in DNA: TGTGCCTCCGGGACAGGGCGTTCTGAAGCTTTCTTT. Its translation is CASGTGRSEAFF.

This chain links TRBV11-2 with TRBJ1-6; D gene unclear. The CDR3 is 14 amino acids. Looked up from germline, CDR1 is SGHAT and CDR2 is FQNNGV. Trimming cost V 1 base and J 6 bases, with 7 bases left between them. CDR3 sequence reads: CASSLAQSNSPLHF. The CDR3 coding sequence is TGTGCCAGCAGCTTAGCCCAGTCTAATTCACCCCTCCACTTT.

This clone came up many times. CDR3: CASSLNGEQFF. Written as DNA, the CDR3 is TGTGCCAGCAGTTTAAACGGTGAGCAGTTCTTC. V gene TRBV12-3 or TRBV12-4 combines with J gene TRBJ2-1; D unresolved. V was shortened by 2 bases and J by 9 bases, with 5 bases between the two germline ends. This CDR3 is 11 amino acids long.

The J gene is TRBJ2-1, the V gene TRBV21-1; TRBD2, as called in the table, went unchecked against the DNA. TRBV21-1 is shown as a pseudogene. This CDR3 spans 17 amino acids. CDR3 sequence: CASSKALSAGAPNEQFF. In DNA form, the CDR3 reads TGTGCCAGCAGCAAAGCGCTTTCGGCGGGGGCCCCGAATGAGCAGTTCTTC.

This chain connects TRBV27 to TRBJ2-2; TRBD2 aligns across 15 bases. The CDR3 has 17 residues. V dropped 4 bases and J dropped 4; count of bases not matched to a gene: 4. Germline V CDR1 and CDR2: MNHEY, SMNVEV (reference sequence). The CDR3 loop reads CASSWTSGGAATGELFF. CDR3 DNA: TGTGCCAGCAGTTGGACTAGCGGGGGGGCCGCCACCGGGGAGCTGTTTTTT.

The V gene is TRBV5-1, the J gene TRBJ2-1; perhaps TRBD1 as D (5 bases). V lost 0 bases to trimming and J lost 3 bases, with 10 bases between them. This CDR3 contains 15 residues. Germline loops: CDR1 SGHRS, CDR2 YFSETQ. CDR3 DNA sequence: TGCGCCAGCAGCTTGGAGTCGCAGGGCTACAATGAGCAGTTCTTC. This encodes CASSLESQGYNEQFF. Filled out from reference TRBV5-1 and TRBJ2-1, the complete variable domain reads KAGVTQTPRYLIKTRGQQVTLSCSPISGHRSVSWYQQTPGQGLQFLFEYFSETQRNKGNFPGRFSGRQFSNSRSEMNVSTLELGDSALYLCASSLESQGYNEQFFGPGTRLTVL.

The rearrangement links TRBV19 to TRBJ2-5; 10 bases agree with TRBD2. J gave up 5 bases and V 9 bases, and 6 bases lay outside the gene matches. Germline-derived CDR1 and CDR2 are LNHDA and SQIVND (reference sequence). CDR3 size: 13 residues. This CDR3 reads CASASGRFETQYF. In DNA form, the CDR3 reads TGTGCCAGCGCTAGCGGGAGATTCGAGACCCAGTACTTC.

This rearrangement joins TRBV9 to TRBJ2-1; D might be TRBD2 (5 bases). Germline CDR1 SGDLS, CDR2 YYNGEE. V gave up 0 bases and J gave up 7 bases, with 17 bases separating them. The length of the CDR3 is 16 residues. CDR3 coding DNA: TGTGCCAGCAGCGTAGAACCTAGCCGGAAAGGGAATGAGCAGTTCTTC. Its translation is CASSVEPSRKGNEQFF.

The chain employs TRBV4-2 and TRBJ1-6, with TRBD1 matching 7 bases. Germline V gene lookup returns CDR1 LGHNA and CDR2 YNFKEQ. The CDR3 loop spans 16 amino acids. V shed 0 bases and J 3 bases; nucleotides not matched to a gene: 2. The CDR3, as DNA: TGTGCCAGCAGCCAAGATTACAGGGGCTATAATTCACCCCTCCACTTT. It codes for CASSQDYRGYNSPLHF.

In its sample, this clone was seen once. This chain's CDR3 is CASSPRQGDTGELFF. As DNA, the CDR3 is TGTGCCAGCTCACCCCGACAGGGGGATACCGGGGAGCTGTTTTTT. The V call is TRBV18, the J call TRBJ2-2; 9 positions match TRBD1. The V and J ends lost 3 bases and 5 bases, in that order; junction bases with no gene match: 4. The CDR3 covers 15 residues. Germline lookup yields CDR1 KGHSH and CDR2 LQKENI.

The J gene is TRBJ2-7, the V gene TRBV5-4; TRBD1 aligns across 7 bases. V was pared by 3 bases and J by 6 bases, with 9 bases of the junction left unmatched. Germline values: CDR1 SGHNT, CDR2 YYREEE (reference sequence). The CDR3 runs 14 residues. CDR3 amino acids: CASSSNRDSGEQYF. The CDR3 DNA follows: TGTGCCAGCAGCTCAAACCGGGACAGCGGCGAGCAGTACTTC.

This sequence joins TRBV28 and TRBJ1-5, with 8 bases that match TRBD1. From germline, CDR1 is MDHEN and CDR2 SYDVKM. V lost 5 bases to trimming and J lost 9 bases; unmatched junction nucleotides: 12. The CDR3 contains 15 residues. CDR3: CASSIGGTGVPPQHF. Here the CDR3 DNA reads TGTGCCAGCAGTATAGGGGGGACAGGCGTACCGCCCCAGCATTTT. Full variable domain (remainder filled in from reference TRBV28 and TRBJ1-5): DVKVTQSSRYLVKRTGEKVFLECVQDMDHENMFWYRQDPGLGLRLIYFSYDVKMKEKGDIPEGYSVSREKKERFSLILESASTNQTSMYLCASSIGGTGVPPQHFGDGTRLSIL.

The CDR3 reads CASSLSPGSLNSGANVLTF. CDR3 sequence (DNA): TGTGCCAGTAGTCTCTCCCCGGGTTCTTTGAACTCTGGGGCCAACGTCCTGACTTTC. The chain employs TRBV19 and TRBJ2-6, with D unclear. The CDR3 is 19 amino acids. Between the trimmed V and J ends, which lost 5 bases and 0 bases, there was a span of 20 bases. Germline V gives CDR1 LNHDA, CDR2 SQIVND (reference sequence). Full variable domain (rest looked up from reference TRBV19 and TRBJ2-6): DGGITQSPKYLFRKEGQNVTLSCEQNLNHDAMYWYRQDPGQGLRLIYYSQIVNDFQKGDIAEGYSVSREKKESFPLTVTSAQKNPTAFYLCASSLSPGSLNSGANVLTFGAGSRLTVL.

The chain uses TRBV4-1 and TRBJ1-4; 10 nucleotides line up with TRBD1. CDR1 and CDR2 from the germline V gene are MGHRA and YSYEKL. J was trimmed by 6 bases and V by 0 bases; bases with no gene match: 4. The CDR3 extends over 16 amino acids. CDR3 nucleotide sequence: TGCGCCAGCAGCCAAGAAGGGACAGGGGATCATGAAAAACTGTTTTTT. The encoded protein is CASSQEGTGDHEKLFF.

The chain joins TRBV28 to TRBJ1-2; 8 bases match TRBD1. This CDR3 region has 15 residues. Germline CDR1 is MDHEN and CDR2 is SYDVKM. V was pared by 5 bases and J by 7 bases, with 12 bases of the junction left unmatched. As DNA, the CDR3 is TGTGCCAGCAGTCCCCAGGGGGCCATGGGATTTGGCTACACCTTC. It encodes CASSPQGAMGFGYTF.